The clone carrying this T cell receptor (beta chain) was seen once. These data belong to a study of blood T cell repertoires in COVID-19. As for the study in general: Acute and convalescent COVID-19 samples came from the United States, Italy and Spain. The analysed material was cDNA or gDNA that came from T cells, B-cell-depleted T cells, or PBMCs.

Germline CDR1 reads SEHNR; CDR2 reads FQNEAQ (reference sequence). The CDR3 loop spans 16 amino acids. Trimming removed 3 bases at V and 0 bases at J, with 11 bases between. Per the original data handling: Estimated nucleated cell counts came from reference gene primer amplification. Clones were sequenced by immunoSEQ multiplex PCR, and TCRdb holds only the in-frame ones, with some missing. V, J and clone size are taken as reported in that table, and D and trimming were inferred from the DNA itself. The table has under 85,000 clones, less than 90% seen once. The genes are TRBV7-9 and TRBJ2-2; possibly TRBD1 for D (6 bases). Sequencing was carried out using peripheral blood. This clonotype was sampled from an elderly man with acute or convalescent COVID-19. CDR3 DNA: TGTGCCAGCAGCTTTATTGGACAGTCGAACACCGGGGAGCTGTTTTTT. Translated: CASSFIGQSNTGELFF.